This T cell receptor (beta chain) derives from a study of blood T cell repertoires in COVID-19. The CDR3 runs 13 residues. V was trimmed by 0 bases and J by 3 bases, leaving 4 bases between them. CDR1 and CDR2 from the germline V gene are SGHNT and YENEEA. TCRdb keeps only in-frame clones here, not all; method: immunoSEQ multiplex PCR. The sample lists about 70,000 clones; about 85% were seen once. The rearrangement joins TRBV11-3 to TRBJ2-3; unclear D gene. This clonotype was sampled from a man aged 80 or over with acute or convalescent COVID-19. The sample was peripheral blood. The CDR3 sequence is CASSLERTDTQYF. DNA of the CDR3: TGTGCCAGCAGCTTAGAGAGGACAGATACGCAGTATTTT.